The table lists the clone carrying this T cell receptor (beta chain) with a count of one. The sample comes from a study of blood T cell repertoires in COVID-19. The CDR3 is 16 residues long. Germline CDR1 LGHDT, CDR2 YNNKEL (reference sequence). The germline V and J ends were trimmed by 4 bases and 4 bases, with 19 bases remaining between them. The data were produced by immunoSEQ multiplex PCR, yet TCRdb's version contains in-frame clones alone and is incomplete. The table has tens of thousands of clones, 90% seen once. The sequence derives from an elderly man with acute or convalescent COVID-19. The specimen sequenced was peripheral blood. The V and J genes are TRBV3-1 (or the pseudogene TRBV3-2) and TRBJ1-1, with a tentative D call TRBD1 (5 bases). CDR3 in amino acids: CASSPQRGGGLTEAFF. The DNA of the CDR3 is TGTGCCAGCAGCCCCCAGCGGGGGGGAGGTCTCACTGAAGCTTTCTTT.